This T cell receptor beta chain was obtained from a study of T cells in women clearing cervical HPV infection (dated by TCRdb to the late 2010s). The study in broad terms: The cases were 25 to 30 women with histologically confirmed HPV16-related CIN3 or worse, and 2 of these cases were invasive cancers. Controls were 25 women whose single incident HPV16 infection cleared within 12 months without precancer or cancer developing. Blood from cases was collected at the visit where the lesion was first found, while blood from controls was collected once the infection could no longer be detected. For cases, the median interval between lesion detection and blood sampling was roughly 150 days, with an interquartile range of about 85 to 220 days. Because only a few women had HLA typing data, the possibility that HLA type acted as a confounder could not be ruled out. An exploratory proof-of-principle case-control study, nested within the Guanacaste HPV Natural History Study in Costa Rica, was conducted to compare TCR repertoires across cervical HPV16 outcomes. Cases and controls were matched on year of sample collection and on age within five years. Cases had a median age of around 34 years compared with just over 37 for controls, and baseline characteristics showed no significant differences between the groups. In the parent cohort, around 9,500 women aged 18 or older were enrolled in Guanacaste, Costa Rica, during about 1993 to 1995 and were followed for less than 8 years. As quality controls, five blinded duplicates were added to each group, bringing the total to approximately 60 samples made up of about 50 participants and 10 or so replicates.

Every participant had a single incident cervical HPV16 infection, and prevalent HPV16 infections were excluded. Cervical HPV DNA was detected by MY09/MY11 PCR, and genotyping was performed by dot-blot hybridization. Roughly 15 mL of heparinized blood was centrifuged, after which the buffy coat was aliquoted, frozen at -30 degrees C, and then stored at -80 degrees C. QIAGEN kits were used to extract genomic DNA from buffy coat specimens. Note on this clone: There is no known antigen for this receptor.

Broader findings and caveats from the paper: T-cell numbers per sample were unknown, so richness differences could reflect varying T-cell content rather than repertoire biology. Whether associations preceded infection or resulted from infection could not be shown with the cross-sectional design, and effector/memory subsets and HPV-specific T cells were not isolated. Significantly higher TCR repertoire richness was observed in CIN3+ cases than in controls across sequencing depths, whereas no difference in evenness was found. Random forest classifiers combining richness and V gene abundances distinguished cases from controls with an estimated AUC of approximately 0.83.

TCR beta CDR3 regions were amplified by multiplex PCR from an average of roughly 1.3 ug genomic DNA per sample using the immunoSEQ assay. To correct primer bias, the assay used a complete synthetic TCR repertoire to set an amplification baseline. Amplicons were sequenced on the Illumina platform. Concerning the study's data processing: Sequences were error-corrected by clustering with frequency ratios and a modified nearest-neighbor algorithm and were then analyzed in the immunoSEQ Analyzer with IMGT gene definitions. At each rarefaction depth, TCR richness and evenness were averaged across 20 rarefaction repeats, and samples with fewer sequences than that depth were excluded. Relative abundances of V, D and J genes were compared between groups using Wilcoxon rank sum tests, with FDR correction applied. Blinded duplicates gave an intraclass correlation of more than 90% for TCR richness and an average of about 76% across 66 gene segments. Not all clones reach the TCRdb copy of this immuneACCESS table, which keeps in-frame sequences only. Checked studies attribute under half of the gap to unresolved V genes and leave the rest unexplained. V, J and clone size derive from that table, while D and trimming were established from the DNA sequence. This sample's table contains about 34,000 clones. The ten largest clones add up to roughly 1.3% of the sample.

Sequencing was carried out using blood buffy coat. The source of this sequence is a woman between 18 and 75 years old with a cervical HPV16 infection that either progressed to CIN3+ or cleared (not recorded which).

The CDR3 reads as follows: CASSPGGRVDTQYF. Incomplete CDR3 DNA: TGTGCCAGCAGCCCCGGGGGGCGGGTAGATACG. The V gene is TRBV7-2 and the J gene is TRBJ2-3; the D gene is perhaps TRBD2, from 7 matching bases. Read sequence stops 3 residues before the CDR3 end, and the germline J gene provides the missing end. The CDR3, cysteine through phenylalanine, is 14 amino acids long. The CDR3 was read in part: 33 bases, with the frame set at base 1. The germline V gene encodes CDR1 SGHTA and CDR2 FQGNSA. Relative to germline, V is 5 bases shorter and J is 5 bases shorter, with 14 bases between their ends.